A single T cell receptor (beta chain) is shown here with its context. Its target is unknown. TCRdb independently ran MiXCR on the 5' RACE reads; one entry per CDR3 protein. The sample holds 110,000 to 150,000 distinct CDR3 sequences; around 15% are singletons and the top ten take about 27%. This sample was included in a study of T-cell memory formation after mild COVID-19. Study-wide results and limits: Proof of SARS-CoV-2 specificity was absent for the second-wave clones that crested on day 37. Researchers report contracting CD4+ clones mostly in CM and EM, with CD8+ clones in EMRA.

V shed 5 bases, J shed 5 bases, and the junction held 2 bases outside the gene matches. The CDR3 length is 15 residues. This sequence was found in an adult woman who had mild COVID-19 (a few samples of this study predate the infection). Cell type and time point are not known. Sequencing was performed on PBMCs or a T cell subset sorted from them (not recorded which). The J gene is TRBJ2-3, the V gene TRBV12-3 or TRBV12-4, with 15 bases aligning to TRBD2. In DNA form, the CDR3 reads TGTGCCAGCAGTGGGACTAGCGGGGGGATAGATACGCAGTATTTT. As protein: CASSGTSGGIDTQYF.